This entry lists 21 T cell receptor beta chains sequenced from one sample in a study of glioma-infiltrating T cells. Amplification of TCR alpha and beta CDR3 regions from RNA used iRepertoire nested multiplex PCR. TCRdb recomputed calls from the multiplex PCR reads with MiXCR, one row per CDR3 protein. The data show tens of thousands of distinct CDR3 sequences, about 23% seen once. Specimen: glioma tissue, nonneoplastic brain tissue, or PBMCs (not recorded which). The receptor set was obtained from a human donor with low-grade glioma or glioblastoma, undergoing nonglioma brain surgery, or in good health (not recorded which).

This clonotype was detected ten times or more. The chain joins TRBV5-4 to TRBJ2-7, with 11 bases fitting TRBD1. The CDR3 sequence is 14 residues long. Germline loops: CDR1 SGHNT, CDR2 YYREEE (reference sequence). V lost 5 bases, J lost 4 bases, and 5 bases stayed unmatched. CDR3 nucleotide sequence: TGTGCCAGCAGACCGGACAGGGGGCTGTACGAGCAGTACTTC. Translation: CASRPDRGLYEQYF.

In this sample, this clonotype turned up many times. The J gene is TRBJ2-4, the V gene TRBV27, with D unclear. Germline CDR1 reads MNHEY; CDR2 reads SMNVEV (reference sequence). This CDR3 contains 16 residues. Trimming removed 4 bases from V and 1 base from J, with 14 bases in between. CDR3 amino acids: CASSSANLLAKNIQYF. For the CDR3, the DNA is TGTGCCAGCAGTTCTGCAAATCTACTGGCCAAAAACATTCAGTACTTC.

This clonotype was recorded many times. The chain carries TRBV5-4 and TRBJ1-1; the D gene is possibly TRBD1 (5 bases). CDR1 is SGHNT and CDR2 is YYREEE in the germline V gene (reference sequence). Trimming took 4 bases from V and 1 from J, leaving 14 bases between them. The length of the CDR3 is 15 residues. The CDR3 DNA follows: TGTGCCAGCAGCAGGACCGACAGCCCGAACACTGAAGCTTTCTTT. This translates into CASSRTDSPNTEAFF.

This clonotype was observed many times. This chain uses TRBV19 with TRBJ1-2; D possibly corresponds to TRBD1 (6 bases). Per germline, CDR1 LNHDA and CDR2 SQIVND (reference sequence). The germline V and J ends were trimmed by 3 bases and 3 bases, with 8 bases remaining between them. This CDR3 comprises 13 residues. The CDR3 protein is CASSIRTDYGYTF. CDR3 bases: TGTGCCAGTAGTATCAGGACAGACTATGGCTACACCTTC.

This clonotype was observed a few times. The V gene is TRBV12-3 or TRBV12-4, the J gene TRBJ1-3; 7 positions agree with TRBD1. The CDR3 has 16 amino acids. V shed 6 bases, J shed 0 bases, and the junction held 8 bases outside the gene matches. This CDR3 is CASSPRTGHSGNTIYF. CDR3 coding DNA: TGTGCCAGCAGCCCCCGGACAGGACACTCTGGAAACACCATATATTTT.

With respect to this clonotype: A much larger clone differs by one base, so this may be a read error. The gene calls are TRBV29-1 and TRBJ1-1; no firm D call. CDR1 SQVTM and CDR2 ANQGSEA come from the germline V gene. The CDR3 loop spans 12 amino acids. This CDR3 is CRVEKGGPGAFF. DNA for the CDR3: TGCAGAGTTGAAAAGGGAGGGCCCGGAGCTTTCTTT.

This clonotype is medium-sized within its sample. CDR3 in DNA: TGCAGTGCTAGACCCGACAGGGGAGGCAACCATGAGCAGTTCTTC. It encodes CSARPDRGGNHEQFF. This rearrangement joins TRBV20-1 to TRBJ2-1, with 8 bases that match TRBD1. Germline CDR1 reads DFQATT; CDR2 reads SNEGSKA (reference sequence). The trim removed 2 bases at V and 8 bases at J, leaving 11 bases unmatched. The CDR3 is 15 amino acids.

There are a few counts of this clonotype. J is TRBJ2-2 and V is TRBV7-2; 11 bases are shared with TRBD2. The CDR3 is 15 amino acids. The V segment lost 5 bases and the J segment 6 bases; nucleotides outside the gene matches: 5. The germline V gene has CDR1 SGHTA and CDR2 FQGNSA. The DNA for the CDR3 is TGTGCCAGCAGCCTTCTAGCGGGGGGTGCCGGGGAGCTGTTTTTT. Translated: CASSLLAGGAGELFF. The full variable domain, completed using reference TRBV7-2 and TRBJ2-2, is GAGVSQSPSNKVTEKGKDVELRCDPISGHTALYWYRQSLGQGLEFLIYFQGNSAPDKSGLPSDRFSAERTGGSVSTLTIQRTQQEDSAVYLCASSLLAGGAGELFFGEGSRLTVL.

V is TRBV12-3 or TRBV12-4 and J is TRBJ1-1; tentative D call: TRBD1 (6 bases). The V and J ends lost 6 bases and 5 bases respectively, with 13 bases between them. The CDR3 is made up of 13 amino acids. In nucleotides, the CDR3 is TGTGCCAGCAGAGATAAGGGGGTTACTGAAGCTTTCTTT. It specifies CASRDKGVTEAFF.

As concerns this clonotype: A much larger clone lies a single base off, so this may be a read error. The chain couples TRBV18 to TRBJ1-2; 10 positions match TRBD1. The CDR3 loop spans 15 amino acids. Looked up from germline, CDR1 is KGHSH and CDR2 is LQKENI. This CDR3 is CASPPGTGEVYGYTF. CDR3 DNA sequence: TGTGCCAGCCCACCCGGGACAGGGGAGGTCTATGGCTACACCTTC.

The chain employs TRBV5-5 and TRBJ1-1; D might be TRBD1 (5 bases). Per the germline V gene, CDR1 is SGHKS and CDR2 is YYEKEE (reference sequence). The V gene lost 2 bases and the J gene lost 1 base, with 9 bases spanning the gap. The CDR3 is made up of 14 amino acids. For the CDR3, the DNA is TGTGCCAGCAGCTTCGCGACAGAGAACACTGAAGCTTTCTTT. This encodes CASSFATENTEAFF.

A remark on this clonotype: This sequence may be a read error, since a much larger clone differs from it by one base. The CDR3 reads CSAGPGQGPDTHYF. For the CDR3, the DNA is TGCAGTGCTGGGCCGGGACAGGGCCCAGATACGCATTATTTT. The chain combines TRBV20-1 with TRBJ2-3, with 9 nucleotides matching TRBD1. Germline CDR1 and CDR2: DFQATT and SNEGSKA (reference sequence). The CDR3 sequence is 14 residues long.

This clonotype was counted many times. The chain combines TRBV6-5 with TRBJ2-7, with a tentative D call TRBD1 (6 bases). CDR1 is MNHEY, CDR2 SVGAGI, per germline. The CDR3 totals 14 residues. The V gene lost 0 bases and the J gene lost 4 bases, with 10 bases spanning the gap. The CDR3 sequence: CASSYSGRGYEQYF. The CDR3 DNA reads TGTGCCAGCAGTTACTCGGGCAGGGGTTACGAGCAGTACTTC.

This clonotype has only a few counts. This chain links TRBV11-2 with TRBJ2-3; TRBD1 or TRBD2 may be the D gene (5 bases each). V shed 7 bases and J shed 6 bases, with 14 bases lying between them. CDR3 length equals 13 residues. Germline CDR1 and CDR2: SGHAT and FQNNGV. Here the CDR3 reads CASTPGHIDTQYF. DNA for the CDR3: TGTGCCAGCACCCCGGGGCATATCGATACGCAGTATTTT. Supplemented by reference TRBV11-2 and TRBJ2-3, the full variable domain reads EAGVAQSPRYKIIEKRQSVAFWCNPISGHATLYWYQQILGQGPKLLIQFQNNGVVDDSQLPKDRFSAERLKGVDSTLKIQPAKLEDSAVYLCASTPGHIDTQYFGPGTRLTVL.

For this clonotype: A much larger clone differs by one base, so this may be a read error. The gene calls are TRBV11-3 and TRBJ1-6; a possible D gene is TRBD1 (6 bases). CDR3 length: 13 amino acids. The germline V gene encodes CDR1 SGHNT and CDR2 YENEEA. The CDR3 protein is CASSHGRGTPLNF. The CDR3 DNA sequence: TGTGCCAGCAGCCATGGCCGGGGGACACCCCTCAACTTT.

This clonotype occurred many times. The chain is built from TRBV10-3 and TRBJ2-7, with 7 bases identical to TRBD2. Germline CDR1 and CDR2: ENHRY and SYGVKD. The CDR3 contains 15 residues. The J segment lost 0 bases and the V segment lost 8 bases, leaving 10 bases of the junction unmatched. Here the CDR3 reads CAIGAGRGSSYEQYF. In DNA, the CDR3 is TGTGCCATCGGTGCTGGCCGCGGGAGCTCCTACGAGCAGTACTTC.

The J gene is TRBJ2-3, the V gene TRBV20-1; TRBD2 is a possible D gene (6 bases). The CDR3 runs to 14 residues. V gave up 4 bases and J gave up 1 base, with 12 bases separating them. Germline values: CDR1 DFQATT, CDR2 SNEGSKA (reference sequence). CDR3 DNA sequence: TGCAGTGCTACACTAGCAGGGCGCACAGATACGCAGTATTTT. It specifies CSATLAGRTDTQYF.

This clonotype was counted ten times or more. The chain employs TRBV7-9 and TRBJ2-3; 13 bases align to TRBD2. The CDR3 length is 17 residues. After removal of 4 bases from V and 3 bases from J, the junction contained 7 bases not matched to a gene. Germline lookup yields CDR1 SEHNR and CDR2 FQNEAQ (reference sequence). CDR3 in DNA: TGTGCCAGCAGCTCCCAGCAGGGACTAGCGGGAACAGATACGCAGTATTTT. This sequence encodes CASSSQQGLAGTDTQYF.

This clonotype was seen repeatedly, ten times or more. J is TRBJ2-1 and V is TRBV2, with 9 bases fitting TRBD1. The germline V gene has CDR1 SNHLY and CDR2 FYNNEI. The CDR3 spans 15 residues. J lost 4 bases, V lost 6 bases, and 7 bases had no gene match. The chain's CDR3 is CASRSGTGNYNEQFF. DNA for the CDR3: TGTGCCAGCAGGTCCGGGACAGGGAATTACAATGAGCAGTTCTTC.

This clonotype was recorded many times. This rearrangement joins TRBV6-2 or TRBV6-3 to TRBJ1-1; 7 nucleotides align to TRBD1. Germline assignment: CDR1 MNHEY and CDR2 SVGEGT. V lost 9 bases and J lost 4; bases outside the gene matches: 11. This CDR3 region has 14 residues. The CDR3 nucleotides are TGTGCCAGTGGACAGGAACCAAGGGGCACTGAAGCTTTCTTT. It specifies CASGQEPRGTEAFF.

The rearrangement uses TRBV14 and TRBJ2-2, with 9 bases that match TRBD1. CDR1 and CDR2 from the germline V gene are SGHDN and FVKESK. CDR3 length: 15 amino acids. The ends lost 6 bases at V and 5 bases at J; junction bases unmatched: 7. The CDR3 sequence is CASSRDRASTGELFF. The DNA for the CDR3 is TGTGCCAGCAGTCGGGACAGGGCCAGTACCGGGGAGCTGTTTTTT. Using reference TRBV14 and TRBJ2-2 for the parts outside the CDR3, the full variable domain is EAGVTQFPSHSVIEKGQTVTLRCDPISGHDNLYWYRRVMGKEIKFLLHFVKESKQDESGMPNNRFLAERTGGTYSTLKVQPAELEDSGVYFCASSRDRASTGELFFGEGSRLTVL.